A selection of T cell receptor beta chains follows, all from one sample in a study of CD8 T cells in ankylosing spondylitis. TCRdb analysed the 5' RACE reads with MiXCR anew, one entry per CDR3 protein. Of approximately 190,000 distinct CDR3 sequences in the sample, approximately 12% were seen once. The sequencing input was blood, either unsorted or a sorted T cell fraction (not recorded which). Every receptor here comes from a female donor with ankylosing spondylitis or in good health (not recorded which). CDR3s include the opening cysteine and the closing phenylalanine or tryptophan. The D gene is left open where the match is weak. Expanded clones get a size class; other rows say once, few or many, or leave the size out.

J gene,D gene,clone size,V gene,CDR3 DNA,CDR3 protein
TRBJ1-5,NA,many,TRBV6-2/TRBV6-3,TGTGCCAGCAGTTATGTGGGGGGGAGCAATCAGCCCCAGCATTTT,CASSYVGGSNQPQHF
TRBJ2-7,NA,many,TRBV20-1,TGCAGTGCCCTTGACAGGACCTACTACGAGCAGTACTTC,CSALDRTYYEQYF
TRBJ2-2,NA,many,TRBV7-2,TGTGCCAGCAGCTTCGTCGGGCGGAACACCGGGGAGCTGTTTTTT,CASSFVGRNTGELFF
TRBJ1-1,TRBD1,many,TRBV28,TGTGCCAGCAGTTACAGGGGGCAGACTGAAGCTTTCTTT,CASSYRGQTEAFF
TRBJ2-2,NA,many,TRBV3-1,TGTGCCAGCAGCCCCCTCCCCTCTGGCGGGGAGCTGTTTTTT,CASSPLPSGGELFF
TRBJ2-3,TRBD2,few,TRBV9,TGTGCCAGCCGCGGGCGAGCGGGAGGGCCTGGGACAGATACGCAGTATTTT,CASRGRAGGPGTDTQYF
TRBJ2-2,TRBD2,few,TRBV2,TGTGCCAGCATGGGACTAGCGGGCACCGGGGAGCTGTTTTTT,CASMGLAGTGELFF
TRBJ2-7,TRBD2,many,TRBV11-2,TGTGCCAGCAGCTTACTCCGGACTAGCCCGCACGAGCAGTACTTC,CASSLLRTSPHEQYF
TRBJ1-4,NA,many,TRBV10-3,TGTGCCATCAACTTTTACGAAACGTCGGCAACTAATGAAAAACTGTTTTTT,CAINFYETSATNEKLFF
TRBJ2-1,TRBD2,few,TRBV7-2,TGTGCCAGCAGCTTAGGCGGGAGTATCTACAATGAGCAGTTCTTC,CASSLGGSIYNEQFF
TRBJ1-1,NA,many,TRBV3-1,TGTGCCAGCAGCCAAGGCGGAAAGAACACTGAAGCTTTCTTT,CASSQGGKNTEAFF
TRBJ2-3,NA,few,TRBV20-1,TGCAGTGCTAGAGATTCGAGGGACATCTTACAATATTTT,CSARDSRDILQYF
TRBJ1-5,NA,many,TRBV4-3,TGCGCCAGCAGCCAAGAAGCAGGCCCGAGGCCCCAGCATTTT,CASSQEAGPRPQHF
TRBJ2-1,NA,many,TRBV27,TGTGCCAGCAGTACAGGGTCTGTGGTGTTCTTC,CASSTGSVVFF
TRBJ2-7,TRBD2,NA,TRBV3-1,TGTGCCAGCAGCCAGACCCTAGCGGGAGTAGGCGAGCAGTACTTC,CASSQTLAGVGEQYF
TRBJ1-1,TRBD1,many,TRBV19,TGTGCCAGTAGTCCCGGACAGGGTTTCAAGGACACTGAAGCTTTCTTT,CASSPGQGFKDTEAFF
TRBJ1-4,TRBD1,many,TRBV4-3,TGCGCCAGCAGCCAAGACCGCGGGATGACAGGGGTTTCTAATGAAAAACTGTTTTTT,CASSQDRGMTGVSNEKLFF
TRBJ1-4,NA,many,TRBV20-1,TGCAGTGCTAGGATTACCAGACAGGCAACTAATGAAAAACTGTTTTTT,CSARITRQATNEKLFF
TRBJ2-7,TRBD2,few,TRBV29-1,TGCAGCGTGGATCTAGCGGGGTCCTACGAGCAGTACTTC,CSVDLAGSYEQYF
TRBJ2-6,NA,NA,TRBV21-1,TGTGCCAGCAGCTTAGAATGGGGAGCGCCTTACTCTGGGGCCAACGTCCTGACTTTC,CASSLEWGAPYSGANVLTF
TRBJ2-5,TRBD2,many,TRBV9,TGTGCCAGCAGCCTAACCGGGACTAGCGTGTACTTC,CASSLTGTSVYF
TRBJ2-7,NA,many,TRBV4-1,TGCGCCAGCAGCCAAGATCAGGGGGGGAGATACGAGCAGTACTTC,CASSQDQGGRYEQYF
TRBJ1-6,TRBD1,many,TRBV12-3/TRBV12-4,TGTGCCAGCAGACTTCCCTCGACAGGGGGAGGATCACCCCTCCACTTT,CASRLPSTGGGSPLHF
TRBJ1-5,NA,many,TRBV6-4,TGTGCCAGCAGTGAGGGCCCTAGCAATCAGCCCCAGCATTTT,CASSEGPSNQPQHF
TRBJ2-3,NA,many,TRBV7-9,TGTGCCAGCAGCTTACCCCGGCGACTAGATGCTTCAGGTACGCAGTATTTT,CASSLPRRLDASGTQYF
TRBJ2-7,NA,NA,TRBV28,TGTGCCAGCAGTTTATTAGGGGCCCGTTCCTACGAGCAGTACTTC,CASSLLGARSYEQYF
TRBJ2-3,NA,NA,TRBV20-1,TGCAGTGCTAGAGATGGCAGCGGGCGAACCACAGATACGCAGTATTTT,CSARDGSGRTTDTQYF
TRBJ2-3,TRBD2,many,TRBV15,TGTGCCACCAGGGCTAGCGGGAGAACTAGCACAGATACGCAGTATTTT,CATRASGRTSTDTQYF